This T cell receptor beta chain was identified in a study of cytomegalovirus exposure and HLA in healthy donors. About the study: Early release data held some 80 million unique TCRs from HLA-typed donors. Overall study results and limits: Published work reported that the classifier diagnosed cytomegalovirus status with high specificity and sensitivity.

As for this clone: What it recognizes is unknown.

PCR amplification relied on 60 Vbeta primers (plus 13 Jbeta primers). Measured with immunoSEQ multiplex PCR; TCRdb has only the in-frame clones, and not every one. The sample has about 190,000 clones; more than 65% are singletons. Germline values: CDR1 KGHSH, CDR2 LQKENI. The CDR3 sequence is 14 residues long. J lost 5 bases, V lost 3 bases, and 5 bases had no gene match. This receptor was identified in a woman between 25 and 40 years old in good health and CMV-seropositive. V and J are TRBV18 and TRBJ2-5, with 8 bases identical to TRBD1. Sequenced: PBMCs. CDR3 sequence reads: CASSPRGRSETQYF. In nucleotides, the CDR3 is TGTGCCAGCTCACCCAGGGGGCGGAGTGAGACCCAGTACTTC.